This T cell receptor beta chain was sequenced during a study of T cells after yellow fever vaccination. The study, taken as a whole, reports: Though weaker, the secondary response peaked faster, on day 5 versus 15. Within FACS-sorted repertoires, abundant clonotypes contaminating from the bulk population could be present. It was a small share of clonotypes that appeared in both CD4 and CD8 compartments.

TCRdb reprocessed the 5' RACE reads via MiXCR and lists one record per CDR3 protein. The sample lists around 230,000 distinct CDR3 sequences; about 7% were seen once. CDR3 length equals 12 residues. V was cut by 0 bases and J by 6 bases, with 6 bases left in between. This clonotype has a count of ten or more. Antigen unknown. The input for sequencing was CD4+ T cells sorted from PBMCs, taken on the day of the yellow fever booster vaccination. This sequence joins TRBV12-3 or TRBV12-4 and TRBJ2-7, with no clear D. This clonotype was sampled from a man aged 30 to 45 who received the YFV17D yellow fever vaccine. The CDR3, as DNA: TGTGCCAGCAGTTTAGCCGGGTTCGAGCAGTACTTC. Encoded protein: CASSLAGFEQYF.